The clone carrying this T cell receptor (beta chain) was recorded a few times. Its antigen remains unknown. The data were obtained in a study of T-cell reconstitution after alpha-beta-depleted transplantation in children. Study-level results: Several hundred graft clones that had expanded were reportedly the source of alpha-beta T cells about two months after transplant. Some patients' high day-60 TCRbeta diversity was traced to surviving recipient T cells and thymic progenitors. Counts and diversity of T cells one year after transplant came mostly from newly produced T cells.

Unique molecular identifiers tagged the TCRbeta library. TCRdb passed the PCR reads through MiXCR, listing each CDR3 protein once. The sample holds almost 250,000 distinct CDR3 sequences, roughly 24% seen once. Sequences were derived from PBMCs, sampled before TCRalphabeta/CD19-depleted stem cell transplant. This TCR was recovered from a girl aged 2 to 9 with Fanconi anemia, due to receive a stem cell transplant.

The CDR3 sequence: CAISEGGRAYNEQFF. The CDR3, as DNA: TGTGCCATCAGTGAAGGCGGGAGGGCCTACAATGAGCAGTTCTTC. The chain carries TRBV10-3 and TRBJ2-1, with 9 bases matching TRBD2. Germline-derived CDR1 and CDR2 are ENHRY and SYGVKD. The CDR3 is made up of 15 amino acids. V lost 3 bases to trimming and J lost 2 bases; unmatched junction nucleotides: 2.